What follows describes a single T cell receptor (beta chain). J lost 6 bases, V lost 7 bases, and 8 bases had no gene match. This CDR3 spans 13 amino acids. The data were taken from a study of blood T cell repertoires in COVID-19. Whole-study context: Spain, Italy and the United States supplied samples that represented acute and convalescent COVID-19.

Profiling relied on immunoSEQ multiplex PCR, and the TCRdb table lists in-frame clones only, not all of them. There are 540,000 or so clones in the sample; about 89% occur only once, and roughly 8% lies in the top ten. The TCR sequence derives from a woman aged 45 to 65 with COVID-19, enrolled during active disease. Sequenced: peripheral blood. The rearrangement uses TRBV12-3 or TRBV12-4 and TRBJ1-1; 7 bases are a match to TRBD1. The CDR3 loop is CASIVQGSAEAFF. As DNA, the CDR3 is TGTGCCAGCATCGTACAGGGGTCAGCTGAAGCTTTCTTT.